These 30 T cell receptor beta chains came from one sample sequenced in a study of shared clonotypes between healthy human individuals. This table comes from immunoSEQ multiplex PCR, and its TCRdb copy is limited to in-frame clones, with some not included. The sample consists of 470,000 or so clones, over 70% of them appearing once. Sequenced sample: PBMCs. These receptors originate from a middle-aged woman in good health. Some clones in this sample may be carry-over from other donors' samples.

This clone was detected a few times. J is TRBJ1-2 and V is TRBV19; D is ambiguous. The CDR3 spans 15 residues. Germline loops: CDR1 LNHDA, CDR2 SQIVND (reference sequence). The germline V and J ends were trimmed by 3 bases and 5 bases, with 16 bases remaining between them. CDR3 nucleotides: TGTGCCAGTAGTATCCCGCGGGGAGGCGGGTATGGCTACACCTTC. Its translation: CASSIPRGGGYGYTF.

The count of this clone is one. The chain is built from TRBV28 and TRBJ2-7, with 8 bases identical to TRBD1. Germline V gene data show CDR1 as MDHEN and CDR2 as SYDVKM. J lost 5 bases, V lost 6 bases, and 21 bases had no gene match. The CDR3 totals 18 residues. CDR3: CASRPVTQDRDSPHEQYF. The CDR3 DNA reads TGTGCCAGCAGGCCCGTAACTCAGGACAGGGATAGTCCCCACGAGCAGTACTTC.

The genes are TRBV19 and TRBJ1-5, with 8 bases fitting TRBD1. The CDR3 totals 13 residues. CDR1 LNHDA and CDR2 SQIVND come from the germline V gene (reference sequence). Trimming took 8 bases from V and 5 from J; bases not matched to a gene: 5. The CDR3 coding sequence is TGTGCCAGTTCCGACAGGGGCGATCAGCCCCAGCATTTT. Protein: CASSDRGDQPQHF.

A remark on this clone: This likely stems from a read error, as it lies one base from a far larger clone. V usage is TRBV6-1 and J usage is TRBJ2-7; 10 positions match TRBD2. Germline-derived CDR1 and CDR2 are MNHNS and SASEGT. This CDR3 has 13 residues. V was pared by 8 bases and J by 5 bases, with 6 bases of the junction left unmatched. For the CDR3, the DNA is TGTGCCAGCGGGACTAGCGAAACCCACGAGCAGTACTTC. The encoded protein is CASGTSETHEQYF.

CDR3 sequence reads: CASSLAGGENYGYTF. DNA for the CDR3: TGTGCCAGCAGCCTTGCAGGGGGCGAAAACTATGGCTACACCTTC. The genes are TRBV4-2 and TRBJ1-2; TRBD1 agrees at 8 bases. This CDR3 is 15 amino acids long. The germline gives CDR1 LGHNA, CDR2 YNFKEQ. Germline trimming cut 4 bases from V and 2 bases from J; bases unmatched to any gene: 6.

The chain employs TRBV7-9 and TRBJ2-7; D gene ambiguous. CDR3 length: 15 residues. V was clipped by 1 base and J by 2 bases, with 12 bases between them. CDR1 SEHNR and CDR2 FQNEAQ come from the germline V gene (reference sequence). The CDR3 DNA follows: TGTGCCAGCAGCTTAGGGCTAACTCCAACCTACGAGCAGTACTTC. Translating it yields CASSLGLTPTYEQYF. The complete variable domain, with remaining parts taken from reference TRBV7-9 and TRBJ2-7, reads DTGVSQNPRHKITKRGQNVTFRCDPISEHNRLYWYRQTLGQGPEFLTYFQNEAQLEKSRLLSDRFSAERPKGSFSTLEIQRTEQGDSAMYLCASSLGLTPTYEQYFGPGTRLTVT.

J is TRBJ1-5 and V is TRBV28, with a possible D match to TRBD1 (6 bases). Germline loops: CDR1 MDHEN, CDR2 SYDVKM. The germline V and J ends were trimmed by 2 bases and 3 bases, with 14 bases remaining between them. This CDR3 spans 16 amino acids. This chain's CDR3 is CASSLQGLGDNQPQHF. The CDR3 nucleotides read TGTGCCAGCAGTTTACAGGGGCTAGGGGACAATCAGCCCCAGCATTTT.

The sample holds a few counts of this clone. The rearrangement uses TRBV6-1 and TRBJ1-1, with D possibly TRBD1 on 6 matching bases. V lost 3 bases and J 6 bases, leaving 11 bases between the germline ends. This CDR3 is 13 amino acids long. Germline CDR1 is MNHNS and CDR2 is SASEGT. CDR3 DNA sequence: TGTGCCAGCAGTGAGCTACAGGGCTCTGAAGCTTTCTTT. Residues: CASSELQGSEAFF.

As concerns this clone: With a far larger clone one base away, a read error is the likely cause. CDR3 coding DNA: TGTGCCAGCAGTGACGGGGGAAGCGCAGATACGCAGTATTTT. Residues: CASSDGGSADTQYF. The chain couples TRBV6-1 to TRBJ2-3, with D possibly matching TRBD2 (6 bases). V lost 3 bases, J lost 4 bases, and 11 bases lay in between. CDR1 is MNHNS and CDR2 is SASEGT in the germline V gene. The CDR3 has 14 amino acids.

CDR3 residues: CASTLSGSNDEQYF. The DNA of the CDR3 is TGTGCCAGCACCCTTAGCGGGAGTAACGACGAGCAGTACTTC. The rearrangement uses TRBV5-4 and TRBJ2-7; 9 bases agree with TRBD2. Germline values: CDR1 SGHNT, CDR2 YYREEE (reference sequence). This CDR3 has 14 amino acids. V lost 6 bases, J lost 5 bases, and 9 bases stayed unmatched. The full variable domain, in which reference TRBV5-4 and TRBJ2-7 provide the parts outside the CDR3, is ETGVTQSPTHLIKTRGQQVTLRCSSQSGHNTVSWYQQALGQGPQFIFQYYREEENGRGNFPPRFSGLQFPNYSSELNVNALELDDSALYLCASTLSGSNDEQYFGPGTRLTVT.

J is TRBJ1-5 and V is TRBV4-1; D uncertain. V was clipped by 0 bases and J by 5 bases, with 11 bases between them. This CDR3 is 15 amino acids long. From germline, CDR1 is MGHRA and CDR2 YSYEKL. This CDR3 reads CASSQDEQTYQPQHF. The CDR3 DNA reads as TGCGCCAGCAGCCAAGATGAACAGACCTATCAGCCCCAGCATTTT.

The CDR3 sequence: CSVAGSAGNMNTEAFF. The CDR3 DNA is TGCAGCGTTGCAGGGTCGGCAGGGAACATGAACACTGAAGCTTTCTTT. The J gene is TRBJ1-1, the V gene TRBV29-1; TRBD1 might be the D (5 bases). Per the germline V gene, CDR1 is SQVTM and CDR2 is ANQGSEA. Trimming removed 4 bases at V and 0 bases at J, with 18 bases between. The CDR3 sequence is 16 residues long.

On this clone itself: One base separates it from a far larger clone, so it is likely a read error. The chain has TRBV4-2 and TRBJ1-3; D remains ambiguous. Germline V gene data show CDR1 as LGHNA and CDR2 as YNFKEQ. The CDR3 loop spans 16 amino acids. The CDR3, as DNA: TGTGCCAGCATCCAAGTCGGGTCCCCCTCTGGAAACACCATATATTTT. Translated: CASIQVGSPSGNTIYF.

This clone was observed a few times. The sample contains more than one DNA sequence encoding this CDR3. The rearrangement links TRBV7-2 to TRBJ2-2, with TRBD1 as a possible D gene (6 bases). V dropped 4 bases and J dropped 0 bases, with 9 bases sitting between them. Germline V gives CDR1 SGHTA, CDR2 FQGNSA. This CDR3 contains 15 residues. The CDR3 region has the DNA TGTGCCAGCAGCTCGAGGACAGCGAACACCGGGGAGCTGTTTTTT. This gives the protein CASSSRTANTGELFF.

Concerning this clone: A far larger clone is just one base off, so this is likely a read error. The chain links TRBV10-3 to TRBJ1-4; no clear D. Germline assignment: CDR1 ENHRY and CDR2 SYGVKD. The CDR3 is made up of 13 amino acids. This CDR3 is CAISEGRHEKLLF. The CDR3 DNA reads TGTGCCATCAGTGAGGGCAGACATGAAAAACTGCTTTTT.

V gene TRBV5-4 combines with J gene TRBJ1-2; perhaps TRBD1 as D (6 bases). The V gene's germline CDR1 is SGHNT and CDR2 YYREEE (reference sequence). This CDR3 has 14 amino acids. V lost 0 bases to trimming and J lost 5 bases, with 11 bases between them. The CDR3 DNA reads TGTGCCAGCAGCTTGGGACAGGAAACATATGGCTACACCTTC. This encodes CASSLGQETYGYTF.

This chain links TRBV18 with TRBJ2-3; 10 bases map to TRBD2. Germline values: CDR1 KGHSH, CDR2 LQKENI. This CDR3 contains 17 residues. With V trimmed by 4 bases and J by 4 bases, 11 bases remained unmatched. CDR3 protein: CASSLTERGGGPDTQYF. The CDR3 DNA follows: TGTGCCAGCTCACTGACCGAGCGGGGGGGAGGCCCAGATACGCAGTATTTT.

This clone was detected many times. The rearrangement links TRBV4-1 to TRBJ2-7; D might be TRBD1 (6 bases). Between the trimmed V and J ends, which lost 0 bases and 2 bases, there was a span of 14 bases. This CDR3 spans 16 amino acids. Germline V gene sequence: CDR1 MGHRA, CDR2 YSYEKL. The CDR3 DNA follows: TGCGCCAGCAGCCAAGACTCCACAGGGCATACCTACGAGCAGTACTTC. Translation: CASSQDSTGHTYEQYF.

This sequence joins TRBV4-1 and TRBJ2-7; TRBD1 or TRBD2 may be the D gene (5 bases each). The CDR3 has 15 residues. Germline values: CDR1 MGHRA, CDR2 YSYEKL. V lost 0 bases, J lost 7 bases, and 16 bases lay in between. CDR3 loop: CASSQESGAVQEQYF. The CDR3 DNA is TGCGCCAGCAGCCAAGAGTCCGGGGCCGTCCAAGAGCAGTACTTC.

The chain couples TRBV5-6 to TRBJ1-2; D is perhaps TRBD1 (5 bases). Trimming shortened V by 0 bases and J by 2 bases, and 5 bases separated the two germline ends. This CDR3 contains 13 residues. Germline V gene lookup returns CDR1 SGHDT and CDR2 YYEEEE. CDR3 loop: CASSLGDNYGYTF. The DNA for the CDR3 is TGTGCCAGCAGCTTGGGGGACAACTATGGCTACACCTTC.

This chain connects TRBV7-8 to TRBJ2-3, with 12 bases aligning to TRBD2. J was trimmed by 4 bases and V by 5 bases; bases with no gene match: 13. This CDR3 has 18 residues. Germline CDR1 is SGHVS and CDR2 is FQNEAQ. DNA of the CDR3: TGTGCCAGCAGCGGAACCGGGACTAGCGGGTATTGGGCAGATACGCAGTATTTT. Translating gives CASSGTGTSGYWADTQYF. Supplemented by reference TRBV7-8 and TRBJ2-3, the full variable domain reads GAGVSQSPRYKVAKRGQDVALRCDPISGHVSLFWYQQALGQGPEFLTYFQNEAQLDKSGLPSDRFFAERPEGSVSTLKIQRTQQEDSAVYLCASSGTGTSGYWADTQYFGPGTRLTVL.

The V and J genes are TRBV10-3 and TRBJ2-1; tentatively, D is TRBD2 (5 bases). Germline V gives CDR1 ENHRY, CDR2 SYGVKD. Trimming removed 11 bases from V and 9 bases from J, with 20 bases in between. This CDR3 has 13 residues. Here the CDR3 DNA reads TGTGCCGTCGGACCTAGCCCAGATTCTGAGCAGTTCTTC. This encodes CAVGPSPDSEQFF.

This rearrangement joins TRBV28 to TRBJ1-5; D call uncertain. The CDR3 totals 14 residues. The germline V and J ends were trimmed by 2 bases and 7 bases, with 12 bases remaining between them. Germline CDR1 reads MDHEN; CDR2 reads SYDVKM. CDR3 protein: CASSLVTGWQPQHF. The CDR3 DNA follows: TGTGCCAGCAGTTTAGTAACCGGGTGGCAGCCCCAGCATTTT.

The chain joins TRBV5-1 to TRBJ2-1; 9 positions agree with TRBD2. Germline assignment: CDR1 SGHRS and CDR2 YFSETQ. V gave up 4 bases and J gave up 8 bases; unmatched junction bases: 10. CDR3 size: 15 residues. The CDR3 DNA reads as TGCGCCAGCAGCGACCTAGCGGGGCCTGGATATGAGCAGTTCTTC. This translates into CASSDLAGPGYEQFF.

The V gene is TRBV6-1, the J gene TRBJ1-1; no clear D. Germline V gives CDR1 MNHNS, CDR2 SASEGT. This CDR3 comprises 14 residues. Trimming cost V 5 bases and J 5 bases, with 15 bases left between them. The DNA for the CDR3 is TGTGCCAGCAGTTTGGACCCCGGGTGGACTGAAGCTTTCTTT. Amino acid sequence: CASSLDPGWTEAFF.

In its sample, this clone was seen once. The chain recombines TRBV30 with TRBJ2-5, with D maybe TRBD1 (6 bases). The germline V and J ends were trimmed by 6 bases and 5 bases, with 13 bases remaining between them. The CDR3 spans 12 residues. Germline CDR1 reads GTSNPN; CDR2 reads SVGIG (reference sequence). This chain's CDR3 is CACRDNPETQYF. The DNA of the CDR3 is TGTGCCTGCAGGGACAACCCGGAGACCCAGTACTTC.

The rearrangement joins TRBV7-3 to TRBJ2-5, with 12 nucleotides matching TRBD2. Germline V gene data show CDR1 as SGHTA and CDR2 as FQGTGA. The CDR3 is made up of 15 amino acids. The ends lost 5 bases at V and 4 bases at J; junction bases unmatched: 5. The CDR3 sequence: CASSIGLAGIETQYF. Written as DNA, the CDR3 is TGTGCCAGCAGCATCGGACTAGCGGGAATAGAGACCCAGTACTTC.

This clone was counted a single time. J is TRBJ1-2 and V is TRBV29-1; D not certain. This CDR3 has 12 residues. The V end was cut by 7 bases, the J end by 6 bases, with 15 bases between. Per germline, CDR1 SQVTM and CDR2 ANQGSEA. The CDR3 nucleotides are TGCAGCGGACGGACCCCCCCGGATGGCTACACCTTC. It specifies CSGRTPPDGYTF.

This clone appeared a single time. The CDR3: CASSTVGAPEKLFF. CDR3 bases: TGTGCCAGCAGCACCGTGGGGGCCCCTGAGAAACTGTTTTTT. This rearrangement joins TRBV7-9 to TRBJ1-4, with D perhaps TRBD1 (6 bases). The CDR3 extends over 14 amino acids. Trimming shortened V by 5 bases and J by 11 bases, and 18 bases separated the two germline ends. Germline assignment: CDR1 SEHNR and CDR2 FQNEAQ (reference sequence).

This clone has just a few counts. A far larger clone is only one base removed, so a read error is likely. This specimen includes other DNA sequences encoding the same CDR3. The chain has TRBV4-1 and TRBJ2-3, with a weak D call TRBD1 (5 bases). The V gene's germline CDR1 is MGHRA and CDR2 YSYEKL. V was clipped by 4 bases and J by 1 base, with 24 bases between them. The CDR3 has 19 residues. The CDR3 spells CASSPNLGHRPLGTDTQYF. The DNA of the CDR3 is TGCGCCAGCAGCCCCAATTTGGGGCACAGGCCCCTAGGCACAGATACGCAGTATTTT.